The 14 T cell receptor beta chains in this list originate from one sample, sequenced in a study of OX40 agonist ivuxolimab in advanced cancers. TCRdb's copy holds only in-frame clones and misses some; the assay was immunoSEQ multiplex PCR. The sample carries more than 100,000 clones, just over 90% recorded once. The specimen comprised CD4+ or CD8+ T cells sorted from blood, sampled in a trial of the OX40 agonist ivuxolimab. Receptors were obtained from an adult with an advanced solid tumor such as melanoma, head and neck, liver or kidney cancer.

Details on this clone: At the DNA level, this CDR3 is encoded by other sequences in the same sample as well. The chain links TRBV15 to TRBJ1-2, with a weak D call TRBD1 (5 bases). Trimming shortened V by 2 bases and J by 5 bases, and 12 bases separated the two germline ends. Germline lookup yields CDR1 LNHNV and CDR2 YYDKDF (reference sequence). The CDR3 is 14 amino acids. The CDR3 is CATSRNQGAYGYTF. CDR3 DNA sequence: TGTGCCACCAGCAGAAATCAGGGCGCTTATGGCTACACCTTC.

The V gene is TRBV5-5, the J gene TRBJ2-3; a weak D match, TRBD1 (6 bases). Germline loops: CDR1 SGHKS, CDR2 YYEKEE (reference sequence). The CDR3 spans 15 residues. V was trimmed by 3 bases and J by 3 bases, leaving 14 bases between them. DNA for the CDR3: TGTGCCAGCAGCTCTACTGGGGGCCGGACAGATACGCAGTATTTT. This encodes CASSSTGGRTDTQYF.

The chain recombines TRBV10-2 with TRBJ2-7; D perhaps matches TRBD2 (6 bases). Trimming stripped 5 bases from V and 1 base from J, with 9 bases between. The CDR3 extends over 13 amino acids. The germline gives CDR1 WSHSY, CDR2 SAAADI. The CDR3 region is CASSPAGSYEQYF. As DNA, the CDR3 is TGCGCCAGCAGTCCAGCGGGTTCCTACGAGCAGTACTTC.

V gene TRBV7-2 combines with J gene TRBJ2-1; D tentatively fits TRBD1 or TRBD2 (5 bases each). The CDR3 extends over 16 amino acids. CDR1 and CDR2 (germline): SGHTA, FQGNSA. V was clipped by 5 bases and J by 5 bases, with 19 bases between them. For the CDR3, the DNA is TGTGCCAGCAGCATGTGGGGCAGCGGAAGCGACAATGAGCAGTTCTTC. It is translated as CASSMWGSGSDNEQFF.

The chain joins TRBV29-1 to TRBJ2-3; perhaps TRBD1 as D (6 bases). The ends were cut back, 5 bases at V and 2 bases at J, with 23 bases in the middle. Germline V gene lookup returns CDR1 SQVTM and CDR2 ANQGSEA. The CDR3 is 17 amino acids. The CDR3: CSVQTGFGSSTTDTQYF. CDR3 DNA: TGCAGCGTTCAAACAGGGTTCGGAAGCAGTACCACAGATACGCAGTATTTT.

The rearrangement uses TRBV6-5 and TRBJ1-5; TRBD1 might be the D (5 bases). The CDR3 is made up of 14 amino acids. In germline, CDR1 is MNHEY, CDR2 SVGAGI. V lost 6 bases, J lost 4 bases, and 13 bases lay in between. Written as DNA, the CDR3 is TGTGCCAGCAGGGCGACAGCGGGGAATCAGCCCCAGCATTTT. Translating gives CASRATAGNQPQHF.

In nucleotides, the CDR3 is TGTGCCTGGAGTGTAGAGGGTGACAGCGGGAGCAATGAGCAGTTCTTC. Amino acids: CAWSVEGDSGSNEQFF. This chain connects TRBV30 to TRBJ2-1; 8 nucleotides align to TRBD2. Germline lookup yields CDR1 GTSNPN and CDR2 SVGIG (reference sequence). CDR3 size: 16 residues. V dropped 0 bases and J dropped 6; count of bases not matched to a gene: 10.

The V call is TRBV7-2, the J call TRBJ2-3; 10 bases align to TRBD2. Looked up from germline, CDR1 is SGHTA and CDR2 is FQGNSA. J gave up 4 bases and V 4 bases, and 8 bases lay outside the gene matches. The CDR3 is made up of 16 amino acids. The CDR3 loop reads CASSSNSGGLADTQYF. The CDR3, as DNA: TGTGCCAGCAGCTCCAATAGCGGGGGGCTGGCAGATACGCAGTATTTT.

This chain joins TRBV30 and TRBJ1-5, with D maybe TRBD1 (6 bases). Germline values: CDR1 GTSNPN, CDR2 SVGIG (reference sequence). This CDR3 contains 15 residues. The V end was cut by 0 bases, the J end by 2 bases, with 11 bases between. The CDR3 DNA follows: TGTGCCTGGAGTGTAGGGGGAACGGGCAATCAGCCCCAGCATTTT. This encodes CAWSVGGTGNQPQHF.

The chain links TRBV4-1 to TRBJ2-1, with D maybe TRBD2 (5 bases). The germline V and J ends were trimmed by 4 bases and 6 bases, with 13 bases remaining between them. The germline CDR1 and CDR2 sequences are MGHRA and YSYEKL. The CDR3 loop spans 14 amino acids. This chain's CDR3 is CASSPGERLNEQFF. DNA for the CDR3: TGCGCCAGCAGCCCCGGGGAGAGGCTCAATGAGCAGTTCTTC.

The chain links TRBV18 to TRBJ1-1; TRBD1 is a possible D gene (5 bases). Trimming left V 5 bases short and J 3 bases short, with 10 bases between. The CDR3 extends over 13 amino acids. The V gene's germline CDR1 is KGHSH and CDR2 LQKENI. CDR3 sequence: CASSGDGYTEAFF. CDR3 bases: TGTGCCAGCTCAGGGGACGGGTACACTGAAGCTTTCTTT.

DNA for the CDR3: TGTGCCAGCAGTGATAGCACAGATACGCAGTATTTT. The encoded protein is CASSDSTDTQYF. This chain connects TRBV25-1 to TRBJ2-3; D unclear. V was clipped by 3 bases and J by 0 bases, with 1 base between them. The CDR3 runs 12 residues. Germline assignment: CDR1 MGHDK and CDR2 SYGVNS.

The chain couples TRBV7-2 to TRBJ2-7, with 11 nucleotides matching TRBD2. V lost 5 bases to trimming and J lost 3 bases; unmatched junction nucleotides: 3. The CDR3 is made up of 14 amino acids. Germline CDR1 reads SGHTA; CDR2 reads FQGNSA. The CDR3 DNA reads as TGTGCCAGCAGCCTGACTAGCGGGGACTACGAGCAGTACTTC. Protein product: CASSLTSGDYEQYF.

The chain employs TRBV7-2 and TRBJ2-4, with D perhaps given as TRBD1 or TRBD2 (5 bases each). This CDR3 contains 15 residues. The germline V gene has CDR1 SGHTA and CDR2 FQGNSA. The ends were cut back, 3 bases at V and 2 bases at J, with 11 bases in the middle. The CDR3 DNA reads TGTGCCAGCAGCTTGGGGACCGTGTCCAAAAACATTCAGTACTTC. It translates to CASSLGTVSKNIQYF.